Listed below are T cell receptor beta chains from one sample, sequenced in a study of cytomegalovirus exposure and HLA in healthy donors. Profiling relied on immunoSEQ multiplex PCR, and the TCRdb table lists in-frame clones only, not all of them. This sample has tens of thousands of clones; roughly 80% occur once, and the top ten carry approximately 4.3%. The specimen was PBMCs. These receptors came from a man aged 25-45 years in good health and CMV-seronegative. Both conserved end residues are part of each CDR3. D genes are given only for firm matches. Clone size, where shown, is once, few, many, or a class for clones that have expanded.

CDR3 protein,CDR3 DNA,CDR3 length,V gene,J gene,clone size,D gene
CASSEWGRAYEQYF,TGCGCCAGCAGTGAGTGGGGCAGGGCCTACGAGCAGTACTTC,14,TRBV10-2,TRBJ2-7,NA,NA
CASSLTHSSYGYTF,TGTGCCAGCAGCTTGACCCATAGCTCCTATGGCTACACCTTC,14,TRBV7-9,TRBJ1-2,NA,NA
CASSLFGTGTNYGYTF,TGTGCCAGCAGTTTATTCGGGACAGGGACGAACTATGGCTACACCTTC,16,TRBV28,TRBJ1-2,NA,TRBD1
CSVPGQMNTEAFF,TGCAGCGTGCCGGGACAGATGAACACTGAAGCTTTCTTT,13,TRBV29-1,TRBJ1-1,NA,TRBD1
CASSQGSNTEAFF,TGTGCCAGCAGCCAGGGGTCGAACACTGAAGCTTTCTTT,13,TRBV9,TRBJ1-1,NA,NA
CATQGISTDTQYF,TGTGCCACCCAGGGGATAAGCACAGATACGCAGTATTTT,13,TRBV5-6,TRBJ2-3,NA,NA
CASRGAYEQYF,TGTGCCAGCAGAGGAGCCTACGAGCAGTACTTC,11,TRBV6-1,TRBJ2-7,NA,NA
CASSLGTAMNTEAFF,TGTGCCAGCAGCCTCGGGACAGCAATGAACACTGAAGCTTTCTTT,15,TRBV11-2,TRBJ1-1,NA,TRBD1
CASSPGGGRNQPQHF,TGTGCCAGCTCACCAGGGGGGGGGCGAAATCAGCCCCAGCATTTT,15,TRBV18,TRBJ1-5,NA,NA
CASSYWGQQNTEAFF,TGTGCCAGCAGTTACTGGGGACAGCAGAACACTGAAGCTTTCTTT,15,TRBV6-7,TRBJ1-1,NA,TRBD1
CASSRDRVYNEQFF,TGTGCCAGCAGTAGGGACAGGGTCTACAATGAGCAGTTCTTC,14,TRBV6-6,TRBJ2-1,NA,TRBD1
CASSEFSAGELFF,TGCGCCAGCAGCGAGTTTTCCGCCGGGGAGCTGTTTTTT,13,TRBV5-1,TRBJ2-2,NA,NA
CATRMDRGLGSNQPQHF,TGTGCCACCAGGATGGACAGGGGGCTCGGTAGCAATCAGCCCCAGCATTTT,17,TRBV15,TRBJ1-5,NA,TRBD1
CASSQVVSGRVFYEQYF,TGTGCCAGCAGCCAAGTTGTTAGCGGGAGGGTGTTCTACGAGCAGTACTTC,17,TRBV14,TRBJ2-7,NA,TRBD2
CASSPEGIITDTQYF,TGTGCCAGCAGCCCGGAGGGGATAATCACAGATACGCAGTATTTT,15,TRBV7-2,TRBJ2-3,NA,NA
CASNLATGTEAFF,TGTGCCAGCAATCTCGCTACGGGAACTGAAGCTTTCTTT,13,TRBV6-5,TRBJ1-1,NA,NA
CASSRPGLAGEPSSYNEQFF,TGTGCCAGCAGTCGCCCTGGACTAGCGGGAGAACCGAGCTCCTACAATGAGCAGTTCTTC,20,TRBV14,TRBJ2-1,NA,TRBD2
CASSALTGDDQPQHF,TGTGCCAGCAGCGCACTCACAGGGGACGATCAGCCCCAGCATTTT,15,TRBV2,TRBJ1-5,once,TRBD1
CAWTRQGMETQYF,TGTGCCTGGACAAGACAGGGGATGGAGACCCAGTACTTC,13,TRBV30,TRBJ2-5,once,TRBD1
CASSQTGVRGANVLTF,TGTGCCAGCAGCCAAACAGGGGTGCGGGGGGCCAACGTCCTGACTTTC,16,TRBV11-2,TRBJ2-6,once,TRBD1
CASSRQSLTGANVLTF,TGTGCCAGCAGCCGACAGTCCTTAACTGGGGCCAACGTCCTGACTTTC,16,TRBV7-2,TRBJ2-6,NA,NA
CASSPPDRGQETQYF,TGTGCCAGCAGCCCACCTGACAGGGGCCAAGAGACCCAGTACTTC,15,TRBV13,TRBJ2-5,NA,TRBD1
CAISERTGSNQPQHF,TGTGCCATCAGTGAGAGGACAGGTAGCAATCAGCCCCAGCATTTT,15,TRBV10-3,TRBJ1-5,NA,TRBD1
CASILGGINEQFF,TGTGCCAGCATCCTGGGGGGAATAAATGAGCAGTTCTTC,13,TRBV5-6,TRBJ2-1,NA,NA
CAISAGLAGVYNEQFF,TGTGCCATCAGTGCGGGACTAGCGGGAGTGTACAATGAGCAGTTCTTC,16,TRBV10-3,TRBJ2-1,NA,TRBD2
CASSLGQGLISYEQYF,TGTGCCAGCAGCTTGGGACAGGGGTTGATCTCCTACGAGCAGTACTTC,16,TRBV7-9,TRBJ2-7,once,TRBD1